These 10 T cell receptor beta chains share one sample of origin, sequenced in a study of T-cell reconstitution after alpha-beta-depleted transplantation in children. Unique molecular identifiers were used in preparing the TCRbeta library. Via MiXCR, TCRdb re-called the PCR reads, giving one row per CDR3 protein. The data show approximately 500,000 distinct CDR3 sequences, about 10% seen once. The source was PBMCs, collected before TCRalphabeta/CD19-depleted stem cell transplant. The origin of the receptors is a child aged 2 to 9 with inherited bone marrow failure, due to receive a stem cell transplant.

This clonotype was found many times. CDR3 amino acids: CASSIGLAEETQYF. The CDR3 DNA is TGTGCCAGTAGTATTGGGCTAGCGGAAGAGACCCAGTACTTC. The rearrangement uses TRBV19 and TRBJ2-5, with 7 bases aligning to TRBD2. J was trimmed by 3 bases and V by 3 bases; bases with no gene match: 4. Germline CDR1 LNHDA, CDR2 SQIVND (reference sequence). This CDR3 region has 14 residues.

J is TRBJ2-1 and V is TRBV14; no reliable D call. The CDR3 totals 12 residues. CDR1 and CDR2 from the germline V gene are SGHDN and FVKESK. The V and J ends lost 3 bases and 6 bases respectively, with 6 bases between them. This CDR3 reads CASSQSFNEQFF. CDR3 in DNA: TGTGCCAGCAGCCAGAGTTTCAATGAGCAGTTCTTC.

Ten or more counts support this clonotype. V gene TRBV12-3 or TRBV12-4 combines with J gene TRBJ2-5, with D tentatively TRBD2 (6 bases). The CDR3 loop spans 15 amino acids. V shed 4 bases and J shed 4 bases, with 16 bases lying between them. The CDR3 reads CASSSQAGRLETQYF. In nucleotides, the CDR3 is TGTGCCAGCAGTTCCCAGGCAGGGAGGTTAGAGACCCAGTACTTC.

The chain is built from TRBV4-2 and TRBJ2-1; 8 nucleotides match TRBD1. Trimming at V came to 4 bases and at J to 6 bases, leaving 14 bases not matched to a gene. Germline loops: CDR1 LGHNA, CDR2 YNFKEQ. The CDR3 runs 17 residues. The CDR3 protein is CASSRSGGDPGSNEQFF. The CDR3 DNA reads TGTGCCAGCAGCCGGTCAGGGGGCGATCCTGGGAGCAATGAGCAGTTCTTC.

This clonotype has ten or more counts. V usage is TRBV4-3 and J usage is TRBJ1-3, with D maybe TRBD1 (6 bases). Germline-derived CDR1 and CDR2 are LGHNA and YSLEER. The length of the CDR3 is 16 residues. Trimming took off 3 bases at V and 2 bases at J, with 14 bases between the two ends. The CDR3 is CASSQAPTGTGNTIYF. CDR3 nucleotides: TGCGCCAGCAGCCAGGCACCAACAGGGACTGGAAACACCATATATTTT.

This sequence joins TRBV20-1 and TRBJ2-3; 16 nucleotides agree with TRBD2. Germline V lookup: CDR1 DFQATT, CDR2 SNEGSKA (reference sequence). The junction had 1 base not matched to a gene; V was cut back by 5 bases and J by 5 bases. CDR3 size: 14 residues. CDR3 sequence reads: CSAGTSGRGDTQYF. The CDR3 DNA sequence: TGCAGTGCTGGGACTAGCGGGAGGGGAGATACGCAGTATTTT.

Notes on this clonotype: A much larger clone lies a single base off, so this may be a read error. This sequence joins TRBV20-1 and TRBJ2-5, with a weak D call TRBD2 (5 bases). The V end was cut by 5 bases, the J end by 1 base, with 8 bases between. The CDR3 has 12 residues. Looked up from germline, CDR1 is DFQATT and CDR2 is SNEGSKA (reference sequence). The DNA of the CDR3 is TGCAGTGCTGTGCGGGCCCAAGAGACCCAGTACTTC. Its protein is CSAVRAQETQYF.

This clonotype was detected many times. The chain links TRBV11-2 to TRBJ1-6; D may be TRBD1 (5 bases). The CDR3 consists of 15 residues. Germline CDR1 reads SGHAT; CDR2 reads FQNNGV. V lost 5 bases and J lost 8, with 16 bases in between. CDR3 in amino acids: CASSLTWGGDSPLHF. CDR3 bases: TGTGCCAGCAGCCTCACTTGGGGCGGTGATTCACCCCTCCACTTT.

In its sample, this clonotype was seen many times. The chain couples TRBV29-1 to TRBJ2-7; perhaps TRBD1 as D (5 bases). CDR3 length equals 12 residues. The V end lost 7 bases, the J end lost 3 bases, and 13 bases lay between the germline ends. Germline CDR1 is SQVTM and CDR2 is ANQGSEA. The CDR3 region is CSASTDFYEQYF. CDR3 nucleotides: TGCAGCGCCTCGACAGATTTCTACGAGCAGTACTTC.

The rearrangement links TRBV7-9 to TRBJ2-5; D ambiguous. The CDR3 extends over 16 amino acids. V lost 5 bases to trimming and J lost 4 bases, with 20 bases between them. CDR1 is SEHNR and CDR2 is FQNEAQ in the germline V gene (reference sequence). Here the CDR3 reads CASSPLTTHIRETQYF. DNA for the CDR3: TGTGCCAGCAGCCCATTAACCACACACATTCGAGAGACCCAGTACTTC.